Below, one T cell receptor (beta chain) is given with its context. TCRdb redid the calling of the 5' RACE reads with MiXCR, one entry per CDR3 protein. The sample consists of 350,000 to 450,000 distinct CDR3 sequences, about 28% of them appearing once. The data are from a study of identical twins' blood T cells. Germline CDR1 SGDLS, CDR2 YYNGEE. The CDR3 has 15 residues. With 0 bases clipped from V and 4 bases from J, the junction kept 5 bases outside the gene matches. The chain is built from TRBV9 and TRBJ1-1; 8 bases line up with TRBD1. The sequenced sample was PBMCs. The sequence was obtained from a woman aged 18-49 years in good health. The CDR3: CASSVGGQVATEAFF. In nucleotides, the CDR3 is TGTGCCAGCAGCGTAGGGGGACAGGTGGCCACTGAAGCTTTCTTT.